A single sample gave rise to the 26 T cell receptor beta chains below, sequenced in a study of T-cell reconstitution after alpha-beta-depleted transplantation in children. The TCRbeta library incorporated unique molecular identifiers. MiXCR was run by TCRdb on the PCR reads, yielding one entry per CDR3 protein. The sample has 530,000 or so distinct CDR3 sequences; 27% are singletons. This sample comprised PBMCs, obtained before TCRalphabeta/CD19-depleted stem cell transplant. Every receptor here comes from a boy younger than two with Wiskott-Aldrich syndrome, due to receive a stem cell transplant.

The chain uses TRBV27 and TRBJ2-7; D might be TRBD1 (6 bases). The CDR3 extends over 15 amino acids. Germline V gene sequence: CDR1 MNHEY, CDR2 SMNVEV (reference sequence). V lost 6 bases, J lost 4 bases, and 19 bases lay in between. The CDR3 is CASSSPTGFPYEQYF. The CDR3 DNA reads as TGTGCCAGCAGCTCACCCACAGGGTTCCCTTACGAGCAGTACTTC.

A few counts support this clonotype. This rearrangement joins TRBV14 to TRBJ2-4; possibly TRBD1 for D (6 bases). Germline V gives CDR1 SGHDN, CDR2 FVKESK. With 2 bases removed from V and 3 bases from J, the gap between germline ends came to 11 bases. The CDR3 has 15 amino acids. The CDR3 loop reads CASSQIRGGKNIQYF. DNA of the CDR3: TGTGCCAGCAGCCAAATCAGGGGTGGCAAAAACATTCAGTACTTC.

This chain joins TRBV5-1 and TRBJ2-1, with TRBD2 matching over 7 bases. The junction had 6 bases not matched to a gene; V was cut back by 0 bases and J by 3 bases. Germline CDR1 and CDR2: SGHRS and YFSETQ. The CDR3 extends over 16 amino acids. CDR3 protein: CASSLDGGRGYNEQFF. The CDR3 DNA is TGCGCCAGCAGCTTGGATGGCGGGAGAGGCTACAATGAGCAGTTCTTC.

The chain employs TRBV20-1 and TRBJ2-5, with D perhaps matching TRBD1 (6 bases). Trimming took 4 bases from V and 1 from J, leaving 16 bases between them. This CDR3 spans 15 amino acids. In germline, CDR1 is DFQATT, CDR2 SNEGSKA (reference sequence). The CDR3 nucleotides are TGCAGTGCTAACGACAGGACGAGAATCCAAGAGACCCAGTACTTC. Its translation is CSANDRTRIQETQYF.

This clonotype was seen a handful of times. The chain joins TRBV20-1 to TRBJ2-1, with D possibly being TRBD2 (6 bases). Trimming removed 7 bases from V and 2 bases from J, with 12 bases in between. The CDR3 has 13 residues. Germline CDR1 DFQATT, CDR2 SNEGSKA (reference sequence). The CDR3 reads CSGRRDPYNEQFF. In DNA, the CDR3 is TGCAGTGGTCGGAGGGACCCCTACAATGAGCAGTTCTTC.

This clonotype showed up just a few times. This chain links TRBV5-6 with TRBJ2-1; TRBD1 matches at 8 bases. The ends lost 5 bases at V and 2 bases at J; junction bases unmatched: 6. Germline V gene sequence: CDR1 SGHDT, CDR2 YYEEEE. This CDR3 has 15 amino acids. CDR3 sequence: CASRFDRGPYNEQFF. The CDR3 DNA sequence: TGTGCCAGCAGATTCGACAGGGGTCCCTACAATGAGCAGTTCTTC. The whole variable domain, remainder taken from reference TRBV5-6 and TRBJ2-1, is DAGVTQSPTHLIKTRGQQVTLRCSPKSGHDTVSWYQQALGQGPQFIFQYYEEEERQRGNFPDRFSGHQFPNYSSELNVNALLLGDSALYLCASRFDRGPYNEQFFGPGTRLTVL.

This clonotype was found a few times. The chain employs TRBV7-9 and TRBJ2-1; 10 nucleotides line up with TRBD2. This CDR3 is built from 16 residues. CDR1 is SEHNR and CDR2 is FQNEAQ in the germline V gene (reference sequence). J was trimmed by 8 bases and V by 5 bases; bases with no gene match: 12. CDR3: CASSPRSSGRRDEQFF. DNA for the CDR3: TGTGCCAGCAGCCCGCGGTCTAGCGGGAGACGCGATGAGCAGTTCTTC. Together with reference TRBV7-9 and TRBJ2-1, the CDR3 gives the full variable domain: DTGVSQNPRHKITKRGQNVTFRCDPISEHNRLYWYRQTLGQGPEFLTYFQNEAQLEKSRLLSDRFSAERPKGSFSTLEIQRTEQGDSAMYLCASSPRSSGRRDEQFFGPGTRLTVL.

The V and J genes are TRBV5-6 and TRBJ2-3; no reliable D call. The CDR3 is made up of 15 amino acids. The V gene's germline CDR1 is SGHDT and CDR2 YYEEEE. V shed 2 bases and J shed 2 bases, with 12 bases lying between them. Here the CDR3 reads CASSLVLEHTDTQYF. Written as DNA, the CDR3 is TGTGCCAGCAGCTTAGTGCTAGAGCACACAGATACGCAGTATTTT.

This chain links TRBV12-3 or TRBV12-4 with TRBJ2-2; D not certain. Trimming took 6 bases from V and 5 from J, leaving 7 bases between them. The CDR3 runs 12 residues. CDR3: CASRISTGELFF. CDR3 coding DNA: TGTGCCAGCAGGATAAGTACCGGGGAGCTGTTTTTT.

This clonotype was seen only once. This chain uses TRBV20-1 with TRBJ2-1, with a possible D match to TRBD2 (6 bases). This CDR3 is built from 13 residues. Germline CDR1 reads DFQATT; CDR2 reads SNEGSKA (reference sequence). Trimming removed 4 bases at V and 7 bases at J, with 14 bases between. CDR3 sequence reads: CSATSGLSNEQFF. The DNA of the CDR3 is TGCAGTGCTACAAGCGGGTTATCTAATGAGCAGTTCTTC.

The chain employs TRBV5-8 and TRBJ1-5, with a weak D call TRBD1 (5 bases). Germline CDR1 reads SGHTS; CDR2 reads YDEGEE. The CDR3 totals 16 residues. The V end was cut by 0 bases, the J end by 5 bases, with 15 bases between. Here the CDR3 DNA reads TGTGCCAGCAGCTTGGAGGCAGGGCGGGTGGATCAGCCCCAGCATTTT. Protein: CASSLEAGRVDQPQHF. Full variable domain (remainder filled in from reference TRBV5-8 and TRBJ1-5): EAGVTQSPTHLIKTRGQQATLRCSPISGHTSVYWYQQALGLGLQFLLWYDEGEERNRGNFPPRFSGRQFPNYSSELNVNALELEDSALYLCASSLEAGRVDQPQHFGDGTRLSIL.

This clonotype has more than one count but fewer than ten. This chain uses TRBV5-1 with TRBJ1-2; D is possibly TRBD1 (6 bases). This CDR3 has 13 amino acids. Trimming stripped 4 bases from V and 7 bases from J, with 14 bases between. In germline, CDR1 is SGHRS, CDR2 YFSETQ. The chain's CDR3 is CASSLGQSFGYTF. The CDR3, as DNA: TGCGCCAGCAGCCTAGGACAGTCCTTTGGCTACACCTTC.

This clonotype was seen a few times. The chain recombines TRBV28 with TRBJ2-7; possible D gene TRBD2, 7 bases. The germline CDR1 and CDR2 sequences are MDHEN and SYDVKM. V lost 10 bases and J 5 bases, leaving 18 bases between the germline ends. This CDR3 has 13 amino acids. The chain's CDR3 is CAIGGRPGNEQYF. The CDR3 DNA sequence: TGTGCCATCGGGGGGCGCCCGGGCAACGAGCAGTACTTC.

The CDR3 region is CASIQPPGEEQYF. CDR3 DNA sequence: TGTGCCAGCATCCAACCCCCCGGGGAAGAGCAGTATTTT. The chain carries TRBV7-2 and TRBJ2-3; maybe TRBD2 (5 bases). Trimming removed 7 bases at V and 11 bases at J, with 19 bases between. The germline gives CDR1 SGHTA, CDR2 FQGNSA. The CDR3 consists of 13 residues.

Turning to this clonotype: One junction end does not reproduce the germline sequence, and a read error may be involved. V is TRBV7-6 and J is TRBJ2-4; D perhaps matches TRBD1 (6 bases). This CDR3 region has 14 residues. In germline, CDR1 is SGHVS, CDR2 FNYEAQ. CDR3 loop: CASSTGIAKNSQYF. The CDR3 DNA sequence: TGTGCCAGCAGCACAGGGATAGCCAAAAACAGTCAGTACTTC.

The CDR3 sequence is CASSPRWLLNNEQFF. The CDR3 nucleotides read TGTGCCAGTAGTCCCCGCTGGCTACTTAACAATGAGCAGTTCTTC. V and J are TRBV19 and TRBJ2-1; D call uncertain. The V gene's germline CDR1 is LNHDA and CDR2 SQIVND (reference sequence). Trimming left V 5 bases short and J 5 bases short, with 16 bases between. This CDR3 is 15 amino acids long.

The chain carries TRBV27 and TRBJ2-1, with 10 bases fitting TRBD1. The germline V gene encodes CDR1 MNHEY and CDR2 SMNVEV (reference sequence). The CDR3 has 16 residues. Losses at the gene ends were 4 bases for V and 7 bases for J; bases not matched to a gene: 10. This CDR3 is CASSSNRQGAYNEQFF. CDR3 in DNA: TGTGCCAGCAGTTCGAATCGACAGGGGGCATATAATGAGCAGTTCTTC.

The chain is built from TRBV10-3 and TRBJ1-3; TRBD1 matches at 8 bases. The J segment lost 0 bases and the V segment lost 9 bases, leaving 10 bases of the junction unmatched. Per the germline V gene, CDR1 is ENHRY and CDR2 is SYGVKD. This CDR3 region has 16 residues. The CDR3 coding sequence is TGTGCCATGGGACAGGATGGGCTCTTCTCTGGAAACACCATATATTTT. Translation gives CAMGQDGLFSGNTIYF.

V is TRBV20-1 and J is TRBJ2-7, with D tentatively TRBD2 (5 bases). With 8 bases removed from V and 6 bases from J, the gap between germline ends came to 20 bases. The CDR3 consists of 13 residues. The V gene's germline CDR1 is DFQATT and CDR2 SNEGSKA (reference sequence). DNA for the CDR3: TGCAGTTCAGAGAGGAGGCCCCCCCGCGAGCAGTACTTC. Translated: CSSERRPPREQYF.

This clonotype was picked up a small number of times. V is TRBV19 and J is TRBJ2-1; D is unclear. This CDR3 is built from 13 residues. Trimming pared 5 bases from V and 7 bases from J, leaving 12 bases between. The V gene's germline CDR1 is LNHDA and CDR2 SQIVND (reference sequence). In DNA form, the CDR3 reads TGTGCCAGTAGTCTAGTCGCGGAAAATGAGCAGTTCTTC. This codes for CASSLVAENEQFF.

The chain combines TRBV7-6 with TRBJ1-1; 7 bases match TRBD1. Germline CDR1 reads SGHVS; CDR2 reads FNYEAQ. This CDR3 contains 14 residues. V was clipped by 1 base and J by 4 bases; unmatched bases: 3. The DNA for the CDR3 is TGTGCCAGCAGCTTAGGTCCAGGGGGCACTGAAGCTTTCTTT. This encodes CASSLGPGGTEAFF.

The J gene is TRBJ2-1, the V gene TRBV5-1; D is uncertain. The V end lost 3 bases, the J end lost 6 bases, and 10 bases lay between the germline ends. The CDR3 has 13 residues. The germline V gene has CDR1 SGHRS and CDR2 YFSETQ. Here the CDR3 reads CASSSIGFNEQFF. The DNA of the CDR3 is TGCGCCAGCAGCTCGATCGGGTTCAATGAGCAGTTCTTC.

The chain recombines TRBV6-2 or TRBV6-3 with TRBJ2-7, with 8 bases aligning to TRBD2. The CDR3 has 16 residues. The germline gives CDR1 MNHEY, CDR2 SVGEGT. Unmatched junction bases numbered 5, after V lost 0 bases and J lost 1 base. CDR3 nucleotide sequence: TGTGCCAGCAGTTACTCTATCGGGAGGGGGTCCTACGAGCAGTACTTC. The encoded protein is CASSYSIGRGSYEQYF.

This clonotype was seen more than once but under ten times. The chain has TRBV6-1 and TRBJ2-5, with unresolved D. Germline loops: CDR1 MNHNS, CDR2 SASEGT. The CDR3 contains 14 residues. The ends were cut back, 8 bases at V and 7 bases at J, with 20 bases in the middle. Here the CDR3 reads CASGTISGLVTQYF. The CDR3 nucleotides are TGTGCCAGCGGAACCATCTCTGGGTTGGTGACCCAGTACTTC.

This clonotype was seen a handful of times. The CDR3: CASSLQGLGETQYF. The DNA of the CDR3 is TGCGCCAGCAGCCTACAGGGTCTCGGGGAGACCCAGTACTTC. The chain combines TRBV5-1 with TRBJ2-5, with D perhaps matching TRBD1 (6 bases). The CDR3 is 14 amino acids. V lost 4 bases and J lost 5, with 15 bases in between. Germline CDR1 and CDR2: SGHRS and YFSETQ.

J is TRBJ2-6 and V is TRBV20-1; D remains ambiguous. This CDR3 comprises 16 residues. Germline CDR1 reads DFQATT; CDR2 reads SNEGSKA (reference sequence). V was shortened by 4 bases and J by 3 bases, with 16 bases between the two germline ends. Written as DNA, the CDR3 is TGCAGTGCTAAAGTATCCCCCAGTAGTGGGGCCAACGTCCTGACTTTC. Protein: CSAKVSPSSGANVLTF.